This T cell receptor beta chain is from a study of T cells in localized non-small cell lung cancer. Points from the study as a whole: Uninvolved adjacent lung, not tumor, had the highest T cell clonality. Median detection of top 100 tumor clones in adjacent lung was 57 clones. Sequencing involved a lone tumor region, leaving heterogeneity possible.

With regard to this clone: Its antigen is not identified.

TCRdb keeps only in-frame clones here, not all; method: immunoSEQ multiplex PCR. The sample lists about 82,000 clones; about 78% were seen once. This CDR3 contains 15 residues. Trimming cost V 0 bases and J 6 bases, with 12 bases left between them. In germline, CDR1 is LGHNA, CDR2 YNFKEQ. This material consisted of PBMCs, taken before any cancer treatment. The rearrangement joins TRBV4-2 to TRBJ1-5; tentative D call: TRBD1 (6 bases). The source is a man between 40 and 70 years old with stage II squamous cell lung carcinoma. The CDR3: CASSQDSGAAQPQHF. For the CDR3, the DNA is TGTGCCAGCAGCCAAGATTCAGGGGCGGCTCAGCCCCAGCATTTT.